This paragraph reports one TCR beta chain. This entry comes from a study of cytomegalovirus exposure and HLA in healthy donors. CDR1 is MDHEN and CDR2 is SYDVKM in the germline V gene. The CDR3 length is 14 residues. The V segment lost 6 bases and the J segment 2 bases; nucleotides outside the gene matches: 3. The PCR contained 60 Vbeta and 13 Jbeta primers. Profiling relied on immunoSEQ multiplex PCR, and the TCRdb table lists in-frame clones only, not all of them. The table shows 150,000 to 200,000 clones, with around 77% occurring only once. J is TRBJ2-1 and V is TRBV28; 8 nucleotides line up with TRBD1. Sequenced material: PBMCs. This clonotype was obtained from a woman between 25 and 40 years old in good health and CMV-seronegative. The DNA of the CDR3 is TGTGCCAGCAGGCTGACAGGGGCCTACAATGAGCAGTTCTTC. Its translation is CASRLTGAYNEQFF.